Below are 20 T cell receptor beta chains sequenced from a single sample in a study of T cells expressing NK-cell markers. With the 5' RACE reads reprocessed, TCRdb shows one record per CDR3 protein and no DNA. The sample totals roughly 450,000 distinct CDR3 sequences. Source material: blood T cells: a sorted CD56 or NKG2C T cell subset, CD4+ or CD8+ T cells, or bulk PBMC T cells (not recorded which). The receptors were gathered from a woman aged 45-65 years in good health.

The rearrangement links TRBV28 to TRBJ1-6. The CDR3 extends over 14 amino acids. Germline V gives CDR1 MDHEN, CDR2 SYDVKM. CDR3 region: CASSPTASNSPLHF.

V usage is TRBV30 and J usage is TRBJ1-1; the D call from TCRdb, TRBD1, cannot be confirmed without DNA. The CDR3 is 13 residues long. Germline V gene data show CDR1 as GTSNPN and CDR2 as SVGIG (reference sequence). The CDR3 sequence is CALLGQGGTEAFF.

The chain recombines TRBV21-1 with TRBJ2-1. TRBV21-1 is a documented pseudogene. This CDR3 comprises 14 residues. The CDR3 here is CASISRISYNEQFF.

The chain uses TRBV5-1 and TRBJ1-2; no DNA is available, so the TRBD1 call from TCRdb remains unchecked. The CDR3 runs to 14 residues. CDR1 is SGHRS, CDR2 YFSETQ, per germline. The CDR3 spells CASSPGQEFYGYTF. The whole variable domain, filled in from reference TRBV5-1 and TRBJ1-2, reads KAGVTQTPRYLIKTRGQQVTLSCSPISGHRSVSWYQQTPGQGLQFLFEYFSETQRNKGNFPGRFSGRQFSNSRSEMNVSTLELGDSALYLCASSPGQEFYGYTFGSGTRLTVV.

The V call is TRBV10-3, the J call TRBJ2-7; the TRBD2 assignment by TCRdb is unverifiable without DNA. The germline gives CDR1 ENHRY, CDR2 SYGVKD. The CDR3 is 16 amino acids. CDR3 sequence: CAISYSGTSGLYEQYF.

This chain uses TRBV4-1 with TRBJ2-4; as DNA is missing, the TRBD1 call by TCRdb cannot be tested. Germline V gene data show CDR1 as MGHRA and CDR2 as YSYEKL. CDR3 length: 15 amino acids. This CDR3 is CASSQGQARKNIQYF.

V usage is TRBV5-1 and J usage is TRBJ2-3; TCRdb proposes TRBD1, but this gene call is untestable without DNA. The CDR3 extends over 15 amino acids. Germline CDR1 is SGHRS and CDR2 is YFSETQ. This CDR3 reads CASSPDQIGGDTQYF.

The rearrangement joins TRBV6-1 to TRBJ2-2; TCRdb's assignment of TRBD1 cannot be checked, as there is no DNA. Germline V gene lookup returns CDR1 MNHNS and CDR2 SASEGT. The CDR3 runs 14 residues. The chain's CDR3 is CASGGLRDTGELSF.

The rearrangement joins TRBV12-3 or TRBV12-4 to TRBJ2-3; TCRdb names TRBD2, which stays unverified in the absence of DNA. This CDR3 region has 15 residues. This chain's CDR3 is CASKNSGSSTDTQYF.

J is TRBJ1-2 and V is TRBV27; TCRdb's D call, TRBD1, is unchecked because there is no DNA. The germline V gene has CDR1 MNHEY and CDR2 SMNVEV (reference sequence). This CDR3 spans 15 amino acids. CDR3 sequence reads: CASSFQDRGRYGYTF.

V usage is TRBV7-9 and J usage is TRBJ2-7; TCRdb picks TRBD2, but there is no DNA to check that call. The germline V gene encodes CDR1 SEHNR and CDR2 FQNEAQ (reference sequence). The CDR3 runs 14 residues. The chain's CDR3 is CASSRTSERYEQYF.

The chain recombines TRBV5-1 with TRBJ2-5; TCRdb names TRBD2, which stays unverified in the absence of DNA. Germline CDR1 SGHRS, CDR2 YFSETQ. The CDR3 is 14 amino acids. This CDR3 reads CASGSGTTGETQYF.

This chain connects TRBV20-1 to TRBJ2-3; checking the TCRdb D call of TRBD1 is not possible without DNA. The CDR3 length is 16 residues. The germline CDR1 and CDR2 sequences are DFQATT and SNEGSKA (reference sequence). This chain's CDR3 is CSARDWAAGSTDTQYF.

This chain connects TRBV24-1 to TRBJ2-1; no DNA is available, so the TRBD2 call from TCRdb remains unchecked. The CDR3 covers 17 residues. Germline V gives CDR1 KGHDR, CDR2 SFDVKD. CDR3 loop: CATSDPRLSGSIDEQFF.

The CDR3: CASSHPGRSTYEQYF. V is TRBV7-9 and J is TRBJ2-7; without DNA, the TCRdb call of TRBD1 cannot be checked. The CDR3 has 15 residues. The germline V gene has CDR1 SEHNR and CDR2 FQNEAQ (reference sequence).

The CDR3 reads CASSQEGLAGAGNIQYF. V is TRBV14 and J is TRBJ2-4; TCRdb designates TRBD2, a call that cannot be tested without DNA. The germline gives CDR1 SGHDN, CDR2 FVKESK. CDR3 length: 17 amino acids.

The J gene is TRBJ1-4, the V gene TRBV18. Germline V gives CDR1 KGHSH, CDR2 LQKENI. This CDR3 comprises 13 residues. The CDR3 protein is CASSPGSKEKLFF.

CDR3 loop: CASSGEETQYF. The chain recombines TRBV28 with TRBJ2-5. Germline V lookup: CDR1 MDHEN, CDR2 SYDVKM. The CDR3 consists of 11 residues.

The CDR3 loop is CAISESRGSGTYNEQFF. V gene TRBV10-3 combines with J gene TRBJ2-1; TCRdb's D call of TRBD1 is untestable without DNA. The CDR3 sequence is 17 residues long. CDR1 and CDR2 (germline): ENHRY, SYGVKD.

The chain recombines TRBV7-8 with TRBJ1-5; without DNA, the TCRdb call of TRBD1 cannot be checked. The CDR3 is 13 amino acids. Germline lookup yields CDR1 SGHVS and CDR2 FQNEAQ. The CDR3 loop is CASAKGAGQPQHF.